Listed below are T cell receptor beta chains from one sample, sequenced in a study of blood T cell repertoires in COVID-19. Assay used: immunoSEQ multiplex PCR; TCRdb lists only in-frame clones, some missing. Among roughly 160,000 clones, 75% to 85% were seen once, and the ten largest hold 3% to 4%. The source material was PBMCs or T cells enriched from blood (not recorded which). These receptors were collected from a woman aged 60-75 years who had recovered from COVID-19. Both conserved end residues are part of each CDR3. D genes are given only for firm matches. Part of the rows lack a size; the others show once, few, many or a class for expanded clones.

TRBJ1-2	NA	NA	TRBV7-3	TGTGCCAGCAGCTTAACTGGGAGCTATGGCTACACCTTC	CASSLTGSYGYTF
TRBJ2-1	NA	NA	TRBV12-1	TGTGCCAGCAGCTTAGGGACTAGCGGGAACAACAATGAGCAGTTCTTC	CASSLGTSGNNNEQFF
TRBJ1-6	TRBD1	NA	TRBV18	TGTGCCAGCTCACCTGGACAGGGCACCTATAATTCACCCCTCCACTTT	CASSPGQGTYNSPLHF
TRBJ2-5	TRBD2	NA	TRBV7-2	TGTGCCAGCAGCCTCGTAGCGGGGGGGCCTGTGGAGACCCAGTACTTC	CASSLVAGGPVETQYF
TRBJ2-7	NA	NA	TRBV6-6	TGTGCCAGCAGTTTTACCTACGAGCAGTACTTC	CASSFTYEQYF
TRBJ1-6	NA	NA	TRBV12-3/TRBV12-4	TGTGCCAGCAGTTTATCGTATAATTCACCCCTCCACTTT	CASSLSYNSPLHF
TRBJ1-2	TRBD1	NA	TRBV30	TGTGCCTGGAGTAAAGGACAGGCCTATGGCTACACCTTC	CAWSKGQAYGYTF
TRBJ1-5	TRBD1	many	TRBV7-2	TGTGCCAGCAGCCCTCAGGGGGCCAATCAGCCCCAGCATTTT	CASSPQGANQPQHF
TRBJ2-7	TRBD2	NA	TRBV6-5	TGTGCCAGCAGCCTGACTAGCGGGGGGCGTGAGCAGTACTTC	CASSLTSGGREQYF
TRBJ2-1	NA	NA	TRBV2	TGTGCCAGCAACGGGGAATACAATGAGCAGTTCTTC	CASNGEYNEQFF
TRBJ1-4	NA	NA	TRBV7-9	TGTGCCAGCAGCCGAGTCGGGGGGCAAAATGAAAAACTGTTTTTT	CASSRVGGQNEKLFF
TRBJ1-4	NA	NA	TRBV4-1	TGCGCCAGCAGCCAAGGAAACTCAGAAAAACTGTTTTTT	CASSQGNSEKLFF
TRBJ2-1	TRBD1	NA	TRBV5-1	TGCGCCAGCAGCCCTGACCCCGGGACAGGGAGGGATGAGCAGTTCTTC	CASSPDPGTGRDEQFF
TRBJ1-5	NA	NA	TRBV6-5	TGTGCCAGCAGTTACGAGCTAAATCAGCCCCAGCATTTT	CASSYELNQPQHF
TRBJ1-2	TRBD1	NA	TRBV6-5	TGTGCCAGCAGTTCCACCCGGACAGGGAATGGCTACACCTTC	CASSSTRTGNGYTF
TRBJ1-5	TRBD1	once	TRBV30	TGTGCCTGGAGTGTAAAGGGGGCAGGTCAGCCCCAGCATTTT	CAWSVKGAGQPQHF